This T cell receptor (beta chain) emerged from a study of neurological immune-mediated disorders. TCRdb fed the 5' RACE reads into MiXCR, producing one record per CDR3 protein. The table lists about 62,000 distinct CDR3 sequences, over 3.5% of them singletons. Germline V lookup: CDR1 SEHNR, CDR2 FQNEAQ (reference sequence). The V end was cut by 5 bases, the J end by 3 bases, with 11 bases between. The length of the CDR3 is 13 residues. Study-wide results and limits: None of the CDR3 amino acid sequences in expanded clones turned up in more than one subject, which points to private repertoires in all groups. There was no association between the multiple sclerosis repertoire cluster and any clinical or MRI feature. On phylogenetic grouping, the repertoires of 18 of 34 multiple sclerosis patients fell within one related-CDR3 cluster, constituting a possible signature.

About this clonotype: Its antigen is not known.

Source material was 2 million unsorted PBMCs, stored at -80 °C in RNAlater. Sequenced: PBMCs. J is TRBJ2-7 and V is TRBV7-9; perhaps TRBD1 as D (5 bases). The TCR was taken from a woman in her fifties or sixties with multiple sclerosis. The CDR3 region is CASSPQGGYEQYF. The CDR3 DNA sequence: TGTGCCAGCAGCCCCCAGGGTGGCTACGAGCAGTACTTC.